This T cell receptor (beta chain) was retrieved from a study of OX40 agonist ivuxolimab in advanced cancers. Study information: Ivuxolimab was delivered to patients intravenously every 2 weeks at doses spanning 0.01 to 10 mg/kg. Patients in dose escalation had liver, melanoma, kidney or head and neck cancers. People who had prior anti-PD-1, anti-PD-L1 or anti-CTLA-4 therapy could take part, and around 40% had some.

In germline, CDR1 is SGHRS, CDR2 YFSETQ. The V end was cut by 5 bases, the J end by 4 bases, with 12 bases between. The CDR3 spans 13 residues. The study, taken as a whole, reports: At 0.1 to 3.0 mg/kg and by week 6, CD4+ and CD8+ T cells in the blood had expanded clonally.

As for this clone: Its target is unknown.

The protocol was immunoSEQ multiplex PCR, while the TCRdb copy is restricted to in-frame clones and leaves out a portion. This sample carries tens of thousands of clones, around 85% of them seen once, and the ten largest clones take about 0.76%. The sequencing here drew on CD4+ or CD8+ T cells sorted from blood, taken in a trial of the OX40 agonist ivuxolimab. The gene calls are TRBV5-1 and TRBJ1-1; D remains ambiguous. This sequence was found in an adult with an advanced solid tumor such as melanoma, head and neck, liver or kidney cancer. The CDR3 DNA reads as TGCGCCAGCAGGGCCATCGTGGGCACTGAAGCTTTCTTT. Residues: CASRAIVGTEAFF.